The rows below give T cell receptor beta chains drawn from one sample of a study of cytomegalovirus exposure and HLA in healthy donors. Measured with immunoSEQ multiplex PCR; TCRdb has only the in-frame clones, and not every one. The data contain 100,000 to 150,000 clones, 60% to 75% of them singletons. The sample taken for sequencing was PBMCs. The receptors here all came from a woman in her forties or fifties in good health and CMV-seropositive. The CDR3 runs from the conserved cysteine through the conserved F or W. The D gene is left open where the match is weak. Only some rows state a clone size, as once, few, many or a class for expanded clones.

D	V	size	J	DNA	CDR3
TRBD2	TRBV6-4	few	TRBJ2-1	TGTGCCAGCAGTGACACTAGCGGGGGGGCCAATGAGCAGTTCTTC	CASSDTSGGANEQFF
.	TRBV10-2	.	TRBJ1-4	TGCGCCAGCAGTGAGTTGGGGCCTTCCGGGACACCTGAAAAACTGTTTTTT	CASSELGPSGTPEKLFF
TRBD1	TRBV2	.	TRBJ2-7	TGTGCCAGCAGAGGGACAGGGGGCGCCCGTGTGATCTACGAGCAGTACTTC	CASRGTGGARVIYEQYF
.	TRBV6-1	.	TRBJ1-2	TGTGCCAGCAGAGAGAGGTGGGGGGGAGTAGGCTACACCTTC	CASRERWGGVGYTF
TRBD2	TRBV7-2	.	TRBJ2-7	TGTGCCAGCAGCTCCTTAGCGGGGGGGCCGAGGGAGCAGTACTTC	CASSSLAGGPREQYF
TRBD1	TRBV7-6	.	TRBJ1-6	TGTGCCAGCAGCTACGGACAGGGCGCCGAGAATTCACCCCTCCACTTT	CASSYGQGAENSPLHF
TRBD1	TRBV5-1	.	TRBJ1-2	TGCGCCAGCAGCCCCGGGGGGACAGGGGCAACCTATGGCTACACCTTC	CASSPGGTGATYGYTF
TRBD2	TRBV10-3	.	TRBJ2-7	TGTGCCATCAGTGAGCCTTACAGCGGGAAATACGAGCAGTACTTC	CAISEPYSGKYEQYF
.	TRBV2	.	TRBJ2-2	TGTGCCGGAGGGGAAACGCAGGGGAACACCGGGGAGCTGTTTTTT	CAGGETQGNTGELFF
.	TRBV5-1	once	TRBJ1-2	TGCGCCAGCAGCTTGGACGTCGGGGATTTACGAGGCTACACCTTC	CASSLDVGDLRGYTF
TRBD1	TRBV5-5	.	TRBJ2-7	TGTGCCAGCAGCTTGGCCGTAGACAGGGGGTTCTACGAGCAGTACTTC	CASSLAVDRGFYEQYF